Sequencing of this TCR beta chain was carried out in a study of blood T cell repertoires in COVID-19. In the study overall: COVID-19 samples from acute and convalescent phases originated in the United States, Italy and Spain. Sample material is recorded as cDNA or gDNA derived from T cells, B-cell-depleted T cells, or PBMCs.

The CDR3 contains 16 residues. Per germline, CDR1 GTSNPN and CDR2 SVGIG (reference sequence). V lost 3 bases and J 0 bases, leaving 17 bases between the germline ends. In the authors' methods: Counts of nucleated cells, estimated from reference gene primer amplification, were obtained. Sequenced by immunoSEQ multiplex PCR; TCRdb stores in-frame clones only, minus some. Clone size and V and J calls were adopted from that table, with D and trimming inferred from the DNA. The data hold roughly 300,000 clones, with approximately 85% observed a single time. Sequencing was performed on peripheral blood. The genes are TRBV30 and TRBJ1-2; D possibly corresponds to TRBD1 (6 bases). This receptor was taken from a human donor in a cohort sampled during active COVID-19. The CDR3 sequence is CAWRTLHRAANYGYTF. The CDR3 DNA is TGTGCCTGGAGAACCCTTCACAGGGCGGCTAACTATGGCTACACCTTC. Full variable domain (rest looked up from reference TRBV30 and TRBJ1-2): SQTIHQWPATLVQPVGSPLSLECTVEGTSNPNLYWYRQAAGRGLQLLFYSVGIGQISSEVPQNLSASRPQDRQFILSSKKLLLSDSGFYLCAWRTLHRAANYGYTFGSGTRLTVV.